The 25 T cell receptor beta chains listed next were all sequenced from one sample in a study of T cells in Graves' hyperthyroidism and ophthalmopathy. Authors of the study amplified TCR beta CDR3 regions from RNA transcripts. Carried out on the TCR CDR3, a first-round RT-PCR used the HTBI primer set. MiXCR, applied by TCRdb to the multiplex PCR reads, yields one record per CDR3 protein. The sample has hundreds of thousands of distinct CDR3 sequences; roughly a sixth are singletons. The sample consisted of blood. Every receptor here comes from a woman between 50 and 59 years old with Graves' hyperthyroidism that later progressed to Graves' ophthalmopathy.

The rearrangement joins TRBV27 to TRBJ1-5; 8 positions match TRBD1. Trimming took 6 bases from V and 0 from J; bases not matched to a gene: 16. The CDR3 contains 19 residues. Germline V gene sequence: CDR1 MNHEY, CDR2 SMNVEV (reference sequence). This CDR3 reads CASRSLLAGGLSSNQPQHF. The CDR3 coding sequence is TGTGCCAGCAGGTCCCTATTGGCAGGGGGCCTTTCTAGCAATCAGCCCCAGCATTTT.

This clonotype was seen only a few times. The chain couples TRBV5-1 to TRBJ1-2; D might be TRBD1 (5 bases). The CDR3 extends over 16 amino acids. The germline V gene encodes CDR1 SGHRS and CDR2 YFSETQ. The V end lost 1 base, the J end lost 2 bases, and 15 bases lay between the germline ends. The CDR3 region has the DNA TGCGCCAGCAGCTTGTCGGGGGGGATAGAGAACTATGGCTACACCTTC. This codes for CASSLSGGIENYGYTF. The whole variable domain, filled in from reference TRBV5-1 and TRBJ1-2, reads KAGVTQTPRYLIKTRGQQVTLSCSPISGHRSVSWYQQTPGQGLQFLFEYFSETQRNKGNFPGRFSGRQFSNSRSEMNVSTLELGDSALYLCASSLSGGIENYGYTFGSGTRLTVV.

This clonotype showed up just a few times. This sequence joins TRBV20-1 and TRBJ1-2; TRBD1 agrees at 11 bases. The CDR3 is 14 amino acids. V lost 6 bases, J lost 4 bases, and 7 bases stayed unmatched. Germline V gene data show CDR1 as DFQATT and CDR2 as SNEGSKA (reference sequence). CDR3 coding DNA: TGCAGTGCCGAGGGGACAGGGGGTCTCTATGGCTACACCTTC. Translating it yields CSAEGTGGLYGYTF.

This chain uses TRBV7-2 with TRBJ1-4; TRBD1 matches 11 bases. CDR3 length: 15 residues. CDR1 is SGHTA, CDR2 FQGNSA, per germline. V lost 5 bases, J lost 8 bases, and 7 bases stayed unmatched. The chain's CDR3 is CASSQRTGGGEKLFF. CDR3 nucleotides: TGTGCCAGCAGCCAACGGACAGGGGGCGGAGAAAAACTGTTTTTT. Full variable domain (missing parts from reference TRBV7-2 and TRBJ1-4): GAGVSQSPSNKVTEKGKDVELRCDPISGHTALYWYRQSLGQGLEFLIYFQGNSAPDKSGLPSDRFSAERTGGSVSTLTIQRTQQEDSAVYLCASSQRTGGGEKLFFGSGTQLSVL.

This clonotype was seen at least ten times. The chain carries TRBV6-5 and TRBJ1-5; 11 bases are a match to TRBD1. Germline V gene lookup returns CDR1 MNHEY and CDR2 SVGAGI. V lost 1 base and J lost 4; bases outside the gene matches: 0. This CDR3 is built from 15 residues. CDR3 DNA sequence: TGTGCCAGCAGTTACTGGGACAGGGGGAATCAGCCCCAGCATTTT. Its protein is CASSYWDRGNQPQHF.

This clonotype was found many times. The rearrangement links TRBV20-1 to TRBJ1-1; perhaps TRBD1 as D (6 bases). CDR1 DFQATT and CDR2 SNEGSKA come from the germline V gene (reference sequence). This CDR3 has 15 amino acids. V lost 1 base and J 4 bases, leaving 16 bases between the germline ends. The DNA for the CDR3 is TGCAGTGCTAGAGCTCCGGGACTAGGGGGCACTGAAGCTTTCTTT. Translation gives CSARAPGLGGTEAFF.

This clonotype was counted at least ten times. The rearrangement uses TRBV5-4 and TRBJ2-5; 7 bases align to TRBD2. The CDR3 is made up of 16 amino acids. V shed 5 bases and J 4 bases; nucleotides not matched to a gene: 14. From germline, CDR1 is SGHNT and CDR2 YYREEE (reference sequence). This CDR3 reads CASSSGLAERRETQYF. CDR3 nucleotides: TGTGCCAGCAGTTCAGGCCTAGCGGAGCGACGAGAGACCCAGTACTTC.

V gene TRBV9 combines with J gene TRBJ2-5; perhaps TRBD2 as D (5 bases). CDR1 and CDR2 from the germline V gene are SGDLS and YYNGEE. This CDR3 is 14 amino acids long. V was cut by 6 bases and J by 5 bases, with 17 bases left in between. CDR3 region: CASTPRGFGETQYF. Written as DNA, the CDR3 is TGTGCCAGCACCCCTCGCGGGTTTGGCGAGACCCAGTACTTC. Combining the CDR3 with reference TRBV9 and TRBJ2-5 gives the whole variable domain DSGVTQTPKHLITATGQRVTLRCSPRSGDLSVYWYQQSLDQGLQFLIQYYNGEERAKGNILERFSAQQFPDLHSELNLSSLELGDSALYFCASTPRGFGETQYFGPGTRLLVL.

There are many counts of this clonotype. The chain is built from TRBV7-6 and TRBJ2-1; D gene uncertain. Deletions cut 4 bases from V and 8 bases from J, with 15 bases between. Germline CDR1 reads SGHVS; CDR2 reads FNYEAQ. The length of the CDR3 is 14 residues. The CDR3 bases are TGTGCCAGCAGCTCCCGTGGAGAATTCCATGAGCAGTTCTTC. It encodes CASSSRGEFHEQFF.

The table lists this clonotype with a few counts. The junction and the germline gene differ at one end; a read error may be behind it. V usage is TRBV3-1 and J usage is TRBJ1-4; D unresolved. CDR3 length equals 15 residues. Looked up from germline, CDR1 is LGHDT and CDR2 is YNNKEL (reference sequence). The CDR3 spells CTSSQFAGLGEKLFF. The DNA of the CDR3 is TGTACCAGCAGCCAATTTGCTGGGCTGGGTGAAAAACTGTTTTTT.

To note about this clonotype: This may arise from a read error, as a much more abundant clone is one base away. V usage is TRBV7-8 and J usage is TRBJ2-1; TRBD1 is a possible D gene (6 bases). TRBJ2-7 matches the DNA end more closely, so the J call is doubtful. The CDR3 is 16 amino acids. The germline gives CDR1 SGHVS, CDR2 FQNEAQ. CDR3 protein: CASSLTQGSPYNEQYF. In nucleotides, the CDR3 is TGTGCCAGCAGCTTAACACAGGGAAGTCCCTACAATGAGCAGTACTTC.

V usage is TRBV6-1 and J usage is TRBJ2-1; D call uncertain. Germline loops: CDR1 MNHNS, CDR2 SASEGT. Trimming stripped 5 bases from V and 10 bases from J, with 15 bases between. The CDR3 extends over 13 amino acids. The CDR3 nucleotides are TGTGCCAGCAGTTCCTTTGACCAAAACGAGCAGTTCTTC. Translating it yields CASSSFDQNEQFF.

There are many counts of this clonotype. V and J are TRBV7-9 and TRBJ1-2; D is unresolved. CDR1 and CDR2 (germline): SEHNR, FQNEAQ (reference sequence). V lost 1 base to trimming and J lost 7 bases, with 7 bases between them. CDR3 length: 12 amino acids. CDR3 sequence (DNA): TGTGCCAGCAGCTTAGGAGACACTGGCTACACCTTC. Protein sequence: CASSLGDTGYTF.

The table lists this clonotype with a few counts. The chain is built from TRBV6-2 or TRBV6-3 and TRBJ2-2; 7 bases align to TRBD2. The CDR3 spans 17 residues. Trimming cost V 0 bases and J 4 bases; bases outside gene matches: 8. Germline CDR1 MNHEY, CDR2 SVGEGT. The CDR3 sequence: CASSYSRPGGFTGELFF. The CDR3 DNA reads TGTGCCAGCAGTTACTCGAGGCCGGGGGGATTCACCGGGGAGCTGTTTTTT.

This clonotype was found many times. The chain carries TRBV5-1 and TRBJ2-3; no definite D call. Germline CDR1 is SGHRS and CDR2 is YFSETQ. The V and J ends lost 0 bases and 0 bases respectively, with 11 bases between them. The CDR3 has 16 residues. The CDR3 coding sequence is TGCGCCAGCAGCTTGGCCACGGGTCAGAGCACAGATACGCAGTATTTT. Its translation is CASSLATGQSTDTQYF.

The CDR3 nucleotides read TGTGCCAGCAGCGTCTGGGGCAGCCAAGAGACCCAGTACTTC. This sequence encodes CASSVWGSQETQYF. The rearrangement joins TRBV9 to TRBJ2-5, with D maybe TRBD1 (5 bases). CDR3 length: 14 amino acids. The ends were cut back, 2 bases at V and 1 base at J, with 9 bases in the middle. Germline CDR1 reads SGDLS; CDR2 reads YYNGEE.

CDR3 sequence reads: CASSPTGIVRGGRTEAFF. The CDR3 DNA follows: TGTGCCAGCTCACCGACAGGGATCGTCCGAGGCGGAAGGACTGAAGCTTTCTTT. V is TRBV18 and J is TRBJ1-1, with TRBD1 matching 7 bases. J gave up 5 bases and V 3 bases, and 18 bases lay outside the gene matches. This CDR3 comprises 18 residues. CDR1 is KGHSH and CDR2 is LQKENI in the germline V gene.

This clonotype was picked up many times. The chain couples TRBV5-1 to TRBJ1-1; maybe TRBD1 (5 bases). The CDR3 contains 15 residues. The germline V and J ends were trimmed by 2 bases and 2 bases, with 13 bases remaining between them. Germline CDR1 and CDR2: SGHRS and YFSETQ. CDR3 sequence: CASSFAGAYNTEAFF. For the CDR3, the DNA is TGCGCCAGCAGCTTTGCCGGGGCTTATAACACTGAAGCTTTCTTT.

This chain uses TRBV7-8 with TRBJ2-5; D uncertain. The CDR3 loop spans 14 amino acids. V lost 1 base and J lost 2, with 8 bases in between. The germline V gene has CDR1 SGHVS and CDR2 FQNEAQ. The CDR3 is CASSLETEQETQYF. The CDR3 DNA follows: TGTGCCAGCAGCTTAGAAACAGAGCAAGAGACCCAGTACTTC. The full variable domain, in which reference TRBV7-8 and TRBJ2-5 provide the parts outside the CDR3, is GAGVSQSPRYKVAKRGQDVALRCDPISGHVSLFWYQQALGQGPEFLTYFQNEAQLDKSGLPSDRFFAERPEGSVSTLKIQRTQQEDSAVYLCASSLETEQETQYFGPGTRLLVL.

This clonotype has ten or more counts. The chain carries TRBV7-2 and TRBJ2-1; D is tentatively TRBD1 or TRBD2 (5 bases each). Trimming took 4 bases from V and 0 from J, leaving 10 bases between them. The CDR3 loop spans 15 amino acids. Germline lookup yields CDR1 SGHTA and CDR2 FQGNSA. CDR3 nucleotides: TGTGCCAGCAGCTCCCGGGACGCCTCCTACAATGAGCAGTTCTTC. Translated, it gives CASSSRDASYNEQFF.

This clonotype was picked up a small number of times. The gene calls are TRBV28 and TRBJ1-2; TRBD1 might be the D (5 bases). CDR1 and CDR2 (germline): MDHEN, SYDVKM. The CDR3 covers 15 residues. Trimming removed 3 bases at V and 0 bases at J, with 11 bases between. CDR3 region: CASSFRDRPNYGYTF. The CDR3 nucleotides read TGTGCCAGCAGTTTCAGGGATAGACCTAACTATGGCTACACCTTC.

The chain has TRBV19 and TRBJ2-3; D gene ambiguous. The CDR3 sequence is 12 residues long. The germline V and J ends were trimmed by 3 bases and 4 bases, with 5 bases remaining between them. Germline V gives CDR1 LNHDA, CDR2 SQIVND (reference sequence). Here the CDR3 reads CASSIVADTQYF. CDR3 sequence (DNA): TGTGCCAGTAGTATTGTCGCAGATACGCAGTATTTT.

This clonotype was picked up a small number of times. V and J are TRBV9 and TRBJ1-2; 10 nucleotides align to TRBD1. J gave up 7 bases and V 0 bases, and 6 bases lay outside the gene matches. Germline V gene sequence: CDR1 SGDLS, CDR2 YYNGEE. The CDR3 totals 15 residues. CDR3 sequence reads: CASSVEGQGVTGYTF. Written as DNA, the CDR3 is TGTGCCAGCAGCGTAGAAGGACAGGGGGTCACTGGCTACACCTTC. Full variable domain (missing parts from reference TRBV9 and TRBJ1-2): DSGVTQTPKHLITATGQRVTLRCSPRSGDLSVYWYQQSLDQGLQFLIQYYNGEERAKGNILERFSAQQFPDLHSELNLSSLELGDSALYFCASSVEGQGVTGYTFGSGTRLTVV.

This clonotype was counted many times. The chain recombines TRBV7-2 with TRBJ1-1; maybe TRBD1 (6 bases). V was trimmed by 3 bases and J by 3 bases, leaving 20 bases between them. The CDR3 is 17 amino acids. CDR1 and CDR2 (germline): SGHTA, FQGNSA. The DNA of the CDR3 is TGTGCCAGCAGCTTCCTGGGGGGCGCACGGGTGGACACTGAAGCTTTCTTT. Translating it yields CASSFLGGARVDTEAFF.

At least ten counts were recorded for this clonotype. Here the CDR3 reads CASSPGPSFSHQGGYGYTF. In nucleotides, the CDR3 is TGTGCCAGCAGCCCCGGGCCTTCCTTTTCGCACCAAGGCGGCTATGGCTACACCTTC. The genes are TRBV7-9 and TRBJ1-2; D unclear. CDR3 size: 19 residues. The germline gives CDR1 SEHNR, CDR2 FQNEAQ (reference sequence). V was pared by 5 bases and J by 4 bases, with 29 bases between.